One and the same sample provided the 12 T cell receptor beta chains below, sequenced in a study of shared clonotypes between healthy human individuals (dated by TCRdb to between 2020 and 2021). Libraries came from the immunoSEQ multiplex PCR assay. Held by TCRdb, this immuneACCESS table contains in-frame sequences only and omits some clones. Under half of the omission traces to an unresolved V gene where checked; the cause of the rest is unknown. Counted in this sample were about 490,000 clones; 79% of them appeared once. The ten largest clones represent over 9.5% of the sample. Sequencing input: PBMCs. The receptors stem from a woman between 40 and 55 years old in good health. Some clones in this sample may be carry-over from other donors' samples.

This sequence joins TRBV18 and TRBJ1-1; possibly TRBD1 for D (5 bases). The CDR3 has 17 residues. The germline V and J ends were trimmed by 3 bases and 4 bases, with 21 bases remaining between them. CDR1 and CDR2 (germline): KGHSH, LQKENI. The CDR3 loop reads CASSPESLLQGGTEAFF. The DNA of the CDR3 is TGTGCCAGCTCACCTGAGTCGTTGTTGCAGGGAGGCACTGAAGCTTTCTTT.

The chain is built from TRBV18 and TRBJ1-1; D uncertain. The CDR3 has 14 residues. Trimming removed 1 base at V and 1 base at J, with 7 bases between. Germline CDR1 and CDR2: KGHSH and LQKENI. CDR3 DNA: TGTGCCAGCTCACCACGGGCGGAGAACACTGAAGCTTTCTTT. Its translation is CASSPRAENTEAFF.

The chain links TRBV2 to TRBJ1-1; D is unclear. The CDR3 sequence is 12 residues long. V lost 7 bases and J lost 1, with 7 bases in between. Looked up from germline, CDR1 is SNHLY and CDR2 is FYNNEI. The DNA for the CDR3 is TGTGCCAGCATCGTCAGGAACACTGAAGCTTTCTTT. Translation: CASIVRNTEAFF.

This chain links TRBV19 with TRBJ2-7, with 8 bases lining up with TRBD2. Per the germline V gene, CDR1 is LNHDA and CDR2 is SQIVND (reference sequence). Trimming cost V 8 bases and J 1 base; bases outside gene matches: 7. This CDR3 is 14 amino acids long. CDR3 bases: TGTGCCAGTGCAACGGGAGGGTTATCCTACGAGCAGTACTTC. It yields the protein CASATGGLSYEQYF.

Here the CDR3 DNA reads TGTGCCAGCAGTCGTTGGGTCACCGGGGAGCTGTTTTTT. Its protein product is CASSRWVTGELFF. The chain recombines TRBV27 with TRBJ2-2; D remains unclear. V lost 5 bases and J 4 bases, leaving 8 bases between the germline ends. This CDR3 region has 13 residues. Germline V gives CDR1 MNHEY, CDR2 SMNVEV (reference sequence).

Here the CDR3 reads CASSPEQYF. In DNA, the CDR3 is TGTGCCAGCAGCCCTGAGCAGTACTTC. The V and J genes are TRBV6-1 and TRBJ2-7; D remains ambiguous. Germline CDR1 MNHNS, CDR2 SASEGT. V lost 6 bases and J 7 bases, leaving 4 bases between the germline ends. The CDR3 sequence is 9 residues long.

The J gene is TRBJ2-3, the V gene TRBV29-1; D remains ambiguous. CDR1 is SQVTM and CDR2 is ANQGSEA in the germline V gene. V was clipped by 1 base and J by 7 bases, with 12 bases between them. CDR3 length: 13 residues. The CDR3: CSVEVDRPNTQYF. The CDR3, as DNA: TGCAGCGTTGAAGTAGACCGACCAAATACGCAGTATTTT.

This rearrangement joins TRBV19 to TRBJ1-1; D is unclear. The CDR3 is 12 residues long. Trimming removed 5 bases from V and 3 bases from J, with 7 bases in between. Germline CDR1 is LNHDA and CDR2 is SQIVND (reference sequence). The CDR3 spells CASSPSYTEAFF. DNA of the CDR3: TGTGCCAGTAGTCCATCTTACACTGAAGCTTTCTTT.

The V and J genes are TRBV27 and TRBJ2-7; 8 positions match TRBD2. This CDR3 has 14 amino acids. Germline V CDR1 and CDR2: MNHEY, SMNVEV (reference sequence). Unmatched junction bases numbered 6, after V lost 6 bases and J lost 2 bases. The CDR3 reads CASRPSGSTYEQYF. Written as DNA, the CDR3 is TGTGCCAGCAGACCCAGCGGGAGTACCTACGAGCAGTACTTC.

This chain uses TRBV10-3 with TRBJ1-1; the D is unclear. With 5 bases removed from V and 1 base from J, the gap between germline ends came to 11 bases. Per the germline V gene, CDR1 is ENHRY and CDR2 is SYGVKD. The length of the CDR3 is 14 residues. This chain's CDR3 is CAISPNGRNTEAFF. In DNA form, the CDR3 reads TGTGCCATCAGTCCGAATGGACGGAACACTGAAGCTTTCTTT.

About this clone itself: Additional DNA sequences in this sample encode the identical CDR3. V and J are TRBV5-4 and TRBJ2-3; 8 nucleotides line up with TRBD2. Losses at the gene ends were 4 bases for V and 4 bases for J; bases not matched to a gene: 2. CDR1 and CDR2 (germline): SGHNT, YYREEE (reference sequence). The CDR3 has 13 amino acids. In DNA form, the CDR3 reads TGTGCCAGCAGCAGGACTAGCTCAGATACGCAGTATTTT. Its protein product is CASSRTSSDTQYF.

The CDR3 loop reads CASDPGTSGRADTQYF. DNA for the CDR3: TGCGCCAGCGACCCCGGGACTAGCGGGAGGGCAGATACGCAGTATTTT. The J gene is TRBJ2-3, the V gene TRBV5-1, with TRBD2 matching over 16 bases. Looked up from germline, CDR1 is SGHRS and CDR2 is YFSETQ. This CDR3 has 16 residues. With V trimmed by 7 bases and J by 4 bases, 6 bases remained unmatched.